This T cell receptor beta chain appears in the sequencing data of a study of T cells after yellow fever vaccination (dated by TCRdb to the late 2010s). As for the study more broadly: The SMART-Seq v4 Ultra Low Input RNA kit was used to prepare libraries from fractions with low cell numbers. To follow T-cell clones before and after primary and booster YFV17D yellow fever vaccination, bulk TCR alpha and beta repertoires were sequenced over time. Two healthy male donors, one aged 18 to 30 and one aged 30 to 40 years, were included in the cohort. Blood was drawn at multiple timepoints before and after primary and secondary immunization, with bulk PBMC replicates and cell subsets isolated. The study at large found these results: Most clones expanded after primary vaccination (almost 97% of CD4 and over 80% of CD8) were re-detected after the booster, suggesting that broad memory maintenance occurred. Computational filtering was required because FACS-sorted repertoires could contain abundant contaminating clonotypes from the bulk population. The study included only two donors, which limits how far the findings can be generalized. A small share of clonotypes occurred in both CD4 and CD8 compartments, likely arising from convergent recombination. The secondary T-cell response was found to be weaker but faster than the primary response, with a peak reached on day 5 rather than on day 15.

V gives up 5 bases and J gives up 0 bases, and the segment between their germline ends measures 7 bases. From cysteine to phenylalanine, the CDR3 is 12 amino acids long. The read is trimmed to its CDR3 DNA, 36 bases read in frame from base 1. Reading the germline V gene (reference sequence) gives CDR1 DFQATT and CDR2 SNEGSKA. This clonotype was recorded many times. Its recognized antigen is unknown. Per-base quality was not reported, and no clone a single base away is much larger than it. The treatment or condition label corresponds to: live attenuated yellow fever vaccine strain. At each blood-draw timepoint, two biological replicates of bulk PBMCs were obtained. PBMCs were isolated from peripheral blood using a standard Ficoll-Paque protocol. RNA was extracted with TriZol from bulk PBMCs, CD4 and CD8 fractions, and dextramer-positive and dextramer-negative fractions. TCR cDNA was synthesized by 5'RACE template switching, through which a universal primer site and unique molecular identifiers were introduced. cDNA synthesis was primed from both the TCR alpha and TCR beta constant segments. Library amplification used two PCR steps, and the second PCR step added sample barcodes and sequencing adapters. Libraries were sequenced on Illumina HiSeq 2500 (2x100 bp) or NovaSeq (2x150 bp). In the paper's pipeline: MIGEC handled demultiplexing of reads and collapsing into UMI consensus sequences, while MiXCR performed V(D)J alignment. Vaccine-responding clonotypes were identified with edgeR using replicate PBMC samples, with FDR below 0.01 and a log2 fold change above 5 up to day 15 being required. Each bulk clonotype received a CD4 or CD8 identity based on whether the sequenced CD4 or CD8 repertoire contained that clonotype at higher abundance. TCRdb reran the public reads through fastp at Q25 and MiXCR, keeping productive beta chains. Records with the same CDR3 protein are collapsed into one entry carrying the most frequent genes and DNA. The V and J calls shown here were made by TCRdb, not taken from the authors' results. Present in this sample are some 320,000 distinct CDR3 sequences, 8.7% of which were seen just once. The ten biggest clones cover 18% of the sample.

This TCR derives from a man between 18 and 29 years old who received the YFV17D yellow fever vaccine. Sequences were derived from PBMCs, sampled on the day of the first yellow fever vaccination. Recombination joined TRBV20-1 with TRBJ2-5; TRBD2 could be the D gene, as 5 bases match. The nucleotides are TGCAGTGCTGCCGGGAACCAAGAGACCCAGTACTTC. Its amino acids are CSAAGNQETQYF.